The present TCR beta chain was sequenced within a study of early T cells in non-severe SARS-CoV-2 infection. The germline V gene encodes CDR1 MDHEN and CDR2 SYDVKM. CDR3 length equals 16 residues. With 4 bases removed from V and 4 bases from J, the gap between germline ends came to 17 bases. This clonotype was seen more than once but under ten times. TCRdb reprocessed the 5' RACE reads with MiXCR, giving one entry per CDR3 protein. The table has more than 85,000 distinct CDR3 sequences, 16% seen once. The chain couples TRBV28 to TRBJ2-1; possible D gene TRBD2, 5 bases. This clonotype originated in an adult who was a healthcare worker with PCR-confirmed SARS-CoV-2 infection or an uninfected control (not recorded which). Sequencing was done on a sample of whole blood. CDR3 sequence: CASSSLWGTGYNEQFF. The CDR3 nucleotides read TGTGCCAGCAGTTCATTGTGGGGTACGGGGTACAATGAGCAGTTCTTC.